This TCR beta chain derives from a study of memory CD4+ T cells and cytomegalovirus serostatus. Study-level background: This sample comes from healthy Belgian adults, several CMV seropositive, approximately 25 seronegative.

V lost 0 bases to trimming and J lost 0 bases, with 11 bases between them. This CDR3 spans 16 amino acids. The germline V gene encodes CDR1 SGHNT and CDR2 YYREEE (reference sequence). Findings and limits, study-wide: Median bootstrapped AUC for CMV status was about 0.94 originally, around 0.91 US-trained. Of 150 to 200 reported CMV TCRbeta sequences, under 80 were found in memory CD4+ repertoires.

Clones were sequenced by immunoSEQ multiplex PCR, and TCRdb holds only the in-frame ones, with some missing. The repertoire holds under 50,000 clones, with less than 80% as singletons. Turning to this clone: Its antigen is not known.

The sort gate was single viable CD3+CD4+CD8-CD45RO+ cells for memory CD4+ T cells. Serostatus was set by detecting CMV pp150, pp28, p38, p52 IgG. This TCR came from an adult in good health and CMV-seropositive. Sequenced input: memory CD4+ T cells from blood. The chain employs TRBV5-4 and TRBJ2-3, with a possible D match to TRBD2 (6 bases). As DNA, the CDR3 is TGTGCCAGCAGCTTGGACCGGGACTGGAGCACAGATACGCAGTATTTT. It translates to CASSLDRDWSTDTQYF.